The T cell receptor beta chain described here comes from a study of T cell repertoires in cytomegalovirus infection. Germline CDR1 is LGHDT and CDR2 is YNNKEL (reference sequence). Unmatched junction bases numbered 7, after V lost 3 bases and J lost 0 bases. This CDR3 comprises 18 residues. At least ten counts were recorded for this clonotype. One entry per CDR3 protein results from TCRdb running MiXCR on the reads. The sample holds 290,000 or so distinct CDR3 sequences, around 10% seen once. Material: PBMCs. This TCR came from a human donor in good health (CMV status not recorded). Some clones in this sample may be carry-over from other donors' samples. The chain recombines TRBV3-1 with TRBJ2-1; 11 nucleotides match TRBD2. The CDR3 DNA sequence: TGTGCCAGCAGCCAGGGGGCTAGCGGGAGGAGCTCCTACAATGAGCAGTTCTTC. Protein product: CASSQGASGRSSYNEQFF.